This T cell receptor (beta chain) was sequenced during a study of CD8 T cells in Susac syndrome. Negative isolation yielded CD4+ and CD8+ T cells, and FACS enriched TEMRA cells. The RNA, roughly 0.5 to 1 ug, was put through reverse transcription using random hexamers. TCRdb recomputed calls from the immunoSEQ multiplex PCR reads with MiXCR, one row per CDR3 protein. The data show approximately 200,000 distinct CDR3 sequences, 95% seen once. The sample consisted of CD4+ T cells from PBMCs. The sequence was obtained from a human donor with multiple sclerosis.

CDR3 residues: CASSPGTRLSTQYF. CDR3 coding DNA: TGTGCCAGCAGCCCAGGGACCCGCCTAAGTACGCAGTATTTT. This chain links TRBV14 with TRBJ2-3, with D perhaps matching TRBD1 or TRBD2 (5 bases each). V was clipped by 4 bases and J by 8 bases, with 16 bases between them. Per germline, CDR1 SGHDN and CDR2 FVKESK. CDR3 length: 14 amino acids.